Listed below are T cell receptor beta chains from one sample, sequenced in a study of shared clonotypes between healthy human individuals. The data were produced by immunoSEQ multiplex PCR, yet TCRdb's version contains in-frame clones alone and is incomplete. The table lists 950,000 to 1,300,000 clones, about 77% of them singletons, with approximately 1.5% in the top ten. The specimen sequenced was memory CD4+ T cells sorted from blood. Receptors were obtained from a man aged 18 to 35 in good health. Both conserved end residues are part of each CDR3. The order of the fields is CDR3 length, J gene, D gene, V gene, clone size, CDR3 protein, CDR3 DNA. The D gene is left open where the match is weak. Clone size, where shown, is once, few, many, or a class for clones that have expanded.

>15|TRBJ2-5|-|TRBV30|-
CAWDETSSLGETQYF
TGTGCCTGGGATGAGACTAGTTCTTTAGGAGAGACCCAGTACTTC
>12|TRBJ1-2|TRBD1|TRBV19|few
CATAGQGSGYTF
TGTGCCACCGCGGGACAGGGGTCTGGCTACACCTTC
>14|TRBJ2-1|-|TRBV18|-
CASSSSLVGNEQFF
TGTGCCAGCTCATCATCACTAGTCGGCAATGAGCAGTTCTTC
>14|TRBJ2-7|TRBD2|TRBV2|-
CASSVAGGAHEQYF
TGTGCCAGCAGTGTCGCGGGGGGGGCCCACGAGCAGTACTTC
>15|TRBJ2-7|-|TRBV5-6|-
CASSSLGKELYEQYF
TGTGCCAGCAGCTCGCTGGGCAAGGAACTCTACGAGCAGTACTTC
>15|TRBJ2-1|TRBD2|TRBV5-1|-
CASSAGTSANNEQFF
TGCGCCAGCAGCGCCGGGACTAGCGCCAACAATGAGCAGTTCTTC
>15|TRBJ2-3|-|TRBV5-1|-
CASSLGRGGTDTQYF
TGCGCCAGCAGCTTGGGCAGGGGAGGAACAGATACGCAGTATTTT
>13|TRBJ2-7|-|TRBV13|-
CASRAPLTGEQYF
TGTGCCAGCAGGGCCCCCCTCACTGGGGAGCAGTACTTC
>15|TRBJ2-7|TRBD2|TRBV28|-
CASSLMGGGSYEQYF
TGTGCCAGCAGTTTAATGGGCGGGGGGTCCTACGAGCAGTACTTC
>15|TRBJ1-6|TRBD1|TRBV7-2|-
CASSLGGQTNSPLHF
TGTGCCAGCAGCTTAGGGGGACAGACAAATTCACCCCTCCACTTT
>14|TRBJ2-7|-|TRBV11-2|-
CASSLLSGTTGQYF
TGTGCCAGCAGCTTACTTTCCGGGACCACGGGGCAGTACTTC
>13|TRBJ1-6|-|TRBV28|few
CASTVPQASPLHF
TGTGCCAGCACCGTACCCCAGGCCTCACCCCTCCACTTT
>12|TRBJ2-7|-|TRBV6-4|-
CARRQCSYEQYF
TGTGCCAGGAGACAGTGCTCCTACGAGCAGTACTTC
>12|TRBJ2-7|-|TRBV15|few
CATSRDMGPAYF
TGTGCCACCAGCAGAGATATGGGACCGGCGTACTTC
>12|TRBJ2-7|TRBD1|TRBV5-4|-
CASSFDRAEQYF
TGTGCCAGCAGCTTCGACAGGGCCGAGCAGTACTTC
>16|TRBJ2-1|-|TRBV9|once
CASSPDSLSSYNEQFF
TGTGCCAGCAGCCCCGACTCACTAAGCTCCTACAATGAGCAGTTCTTC
>16|TRBJ2-7|TRBD2|TRBV15|once
CATSRDQSGNRYEQYF
TGTGCCACCAGCAGAGATCAGAGCGGGAATCGGTACGAGCAGTACTTC
>17|TRBJ2-7|TRBD2|TRBV15|-
CATSSTSGRGSSYEQYF
TGTGCCACCAGCTCGACTAGCGGGAGAGGATCCTCCTACGAGCAGTACTTC
>16|TRBJ2-2|-|TRBV5-1|-
CASSPNPLGNTGELFF
TGCGCCAGCAGCCCCAACCCGCTAGGTAACACCGGGGAGCTGTTTTTT
>15|TRBJ1-5|-|TRBV5-1|-
CASSSGTHSNQPQHF
TGCGCCAGCAGCTCGGGCACACATAGCAATCAGCCCCAGCATTTT
>15|TRBJ2-7|TRBD1|TRBV9|once
CASSVEPGGAGEQYF
TGTGCCAGCAGCGTAGAACCAGGGGGCGCGGGCGAGCAGTACTTC
>14|TRBJ1-2|TRBD1|TRBV19|-
CASTQDRGLYGYTF
TGTGCCAGTACCCAGGACAGGGGACTATATGGCTACACCTTC